This entry features one T cell receptor beta chain sequence. Its target is not known. This CDR3 has 17 amino acids. V lost 3 bases to trimming and J lost 6 bases; unmatched junction nucleotides: 7. Germline CDR1 LNHDA, CDR2 SQIVND (reference sequence). The protocol was immunoSEQ multiplex PCR, while the TCRdb copy is restricted to in-frame clones and leaves out a portion. The sample has tens of thousands of clones; about 86% are singletons. Tumor samples were obtained before definitive surgery or chemotherapy. The data were obtained in a study of high-grade serous ovarian cancer treatment subgroups. Study-wide results and caveats: Repertoire similarity ranged roughly 0.11 to 0.8 between tumors of one patient.

The rearrangement links TRBV19 to TRBJ2-1, with 14 positions matching TRBD2. The receptor was derived from a human donor with high-grade serous ovarian cancer. Sequenced input: tumor tissue. The CDR3 protein is CASSILTSGRAGNEQFF. CDR3 bases: TGTGCCAGTAGTATTCTGACTAGCGGGAGGGCGGGCAATGAGCAGTTCTTC. The full variable domain, its missing parts supplied by reference TRBV19 and TRBJ2-1, is DGGITQSPKYLFRKEGQNVTLSCEQNLNHDAMYWYRQDPGQGLRLIYYSQIVNDFQKGDIAEGYSVSREKKESFPLTVTSAQKNPTAFYLCASSILTSGRAGNEQFFGPGTRLTVL.